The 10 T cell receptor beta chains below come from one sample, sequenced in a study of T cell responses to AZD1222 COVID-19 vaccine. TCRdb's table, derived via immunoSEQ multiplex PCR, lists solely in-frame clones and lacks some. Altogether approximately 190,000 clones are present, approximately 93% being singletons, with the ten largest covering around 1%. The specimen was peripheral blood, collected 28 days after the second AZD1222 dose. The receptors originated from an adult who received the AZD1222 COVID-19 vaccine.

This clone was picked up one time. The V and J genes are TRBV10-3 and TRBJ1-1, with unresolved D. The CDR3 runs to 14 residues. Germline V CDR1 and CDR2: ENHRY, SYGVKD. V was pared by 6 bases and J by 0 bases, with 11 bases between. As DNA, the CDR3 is TGTGCCATCAGGACCTCGGGTGTGAACACTGAAGCTTTCTTT. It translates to CAIRTSGVNTEAFF.

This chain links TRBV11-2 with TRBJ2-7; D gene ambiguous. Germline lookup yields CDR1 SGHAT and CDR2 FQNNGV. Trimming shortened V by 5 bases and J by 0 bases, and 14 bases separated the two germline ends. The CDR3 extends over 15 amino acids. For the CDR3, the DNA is TGTGCCAGCAGCCCAGGTGCCTCAAGCTCCTACGAGCAGTACTTC. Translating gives CASSPGASSSYEQYF.

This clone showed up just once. The CDR3 spells CASSHEGQRLETQYF. The CDR3 DNA reads TGTGCCAGCAGCCATGAGGGACAGAGGTTGGAGACCCAGTACTTC. The rearrangement joins TRBV5-4 to TRBJ2-5, with 7 bases matching TRBD1. V lost 4 bases and J lost 5; bases outside the gene matches: 11. The CDR3 contains 15 residues. CDR1 SGHNT and CDR2 YYREEE come from the germline V gene (reference sequence).

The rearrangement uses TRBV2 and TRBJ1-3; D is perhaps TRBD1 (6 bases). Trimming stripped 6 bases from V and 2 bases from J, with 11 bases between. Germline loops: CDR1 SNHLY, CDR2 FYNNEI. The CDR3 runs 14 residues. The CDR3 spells CASRTTGTGNTIYF. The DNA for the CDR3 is TGTGCCAGCAGAACCACAGGGACTGGAAACACCATATATTTT.

CDR3 DNA: TGTGCCAGCTCACCTACGGACAGGGGGCACACCGGGGAGCTGTTTTTT. Residues: CASSPTDRGHTGELFF. J is TRBJ2-2 and V is TRBV18; 11 nucleotides match TRBD1. CDR1 and CDR2 (germline): KGHSH, LQKENI. This CDR3 contains 16 residues. Losses at the gene ends were 3 bases for V and 3 bases for J; bases not matched to a gene: 3.

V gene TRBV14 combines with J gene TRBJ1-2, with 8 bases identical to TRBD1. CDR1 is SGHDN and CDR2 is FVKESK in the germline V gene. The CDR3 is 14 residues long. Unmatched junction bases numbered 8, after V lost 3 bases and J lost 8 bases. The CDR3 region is CASSHTQGAWGYTF. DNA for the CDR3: TGTGCCAGCAGCCACACTCAGGGGGCTTGGGGCTACACCTTC.

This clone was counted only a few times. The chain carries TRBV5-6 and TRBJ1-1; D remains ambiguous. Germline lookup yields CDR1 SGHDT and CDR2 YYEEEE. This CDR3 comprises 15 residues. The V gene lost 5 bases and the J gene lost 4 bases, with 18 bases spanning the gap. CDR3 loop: CASSLIPQESTEAFF. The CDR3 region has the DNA TGTGCCAGCAGTTTGATCCCCCAGGAGAGCACTGAAGCTTTCTTT. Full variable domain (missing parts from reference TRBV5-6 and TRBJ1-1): DAGVTQSPTHLIKTRGQQVTLRCSPKSGHDTVSWYQQALGQGPQFIFQYYEEEERQRGNFPDRFSGHQFPNYSSELNVNALLLGDSALYLCASSLIPQESTEAFFGQGTRLTVV.

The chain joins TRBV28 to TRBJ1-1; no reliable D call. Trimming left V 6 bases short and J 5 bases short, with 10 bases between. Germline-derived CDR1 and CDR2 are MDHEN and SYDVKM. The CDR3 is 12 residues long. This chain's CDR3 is CASSKGGTEAFF. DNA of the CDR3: TGTGCCAGCAGCAAGGGAGGGACTGAAGCTTTCTTT. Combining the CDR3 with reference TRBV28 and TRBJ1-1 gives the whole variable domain DVKVTQSSRYLVKRTGEKVFLECVQDMDHENMFWYRQDPGLGLRLIYFSYDVKMKEKGDIPEGYSVSREKKERFSLILESASTNQTSMYLCASSKGGTEAFFGQGTRLTVV.

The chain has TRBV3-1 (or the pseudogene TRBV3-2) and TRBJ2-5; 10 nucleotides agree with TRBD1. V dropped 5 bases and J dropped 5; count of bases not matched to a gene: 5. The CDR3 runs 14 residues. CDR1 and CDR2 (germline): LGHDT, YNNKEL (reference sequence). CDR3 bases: TGTGCCAGCAGCGCGACAGGGGGCCGGGAGACCCAGTACTTC. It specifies CASSATGGRETQYF.

CDR3 DNA sequence: TGCGCCAGCAGCTTCGGACAGAGCTACGAGCAGTACTTC. Translating gives CASSFGQSYEQYF. This rearrangement joins TRBV5-1 to TRBJ2-7; perhaps TRBD1 as D (6 bases). The CDR3 loop spans 13 amino acids. CDR1 is SGHRS, CDR2 YFSETQ, per germline. Trimming left V 2 bases short and J 3 bases short, with 9 bases between.